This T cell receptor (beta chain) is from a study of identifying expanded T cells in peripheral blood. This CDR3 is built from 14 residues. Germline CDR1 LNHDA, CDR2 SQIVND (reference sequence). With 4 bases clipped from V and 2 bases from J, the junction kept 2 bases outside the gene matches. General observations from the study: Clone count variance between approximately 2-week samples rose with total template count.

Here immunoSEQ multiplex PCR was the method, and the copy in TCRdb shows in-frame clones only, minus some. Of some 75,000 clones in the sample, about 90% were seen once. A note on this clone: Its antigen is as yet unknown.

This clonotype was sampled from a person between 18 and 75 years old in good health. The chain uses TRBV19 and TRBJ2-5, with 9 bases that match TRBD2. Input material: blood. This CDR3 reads CASSSSGRQETQYF. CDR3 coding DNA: TGTGCCAGTAGTAGTAGCGGGAGACAAGAGACCCAGTACTTC.